This T cell receptor beta chain was profiled in a study of blood T cell repertoires in COVID-19. The wider study: In each case, the material was cDNA or gDNA derived from T cells, B-cell-depleted T cells, or PBMCs.

Assay: immunoSEQ multiplex PCR; the TCRdb copy retains only in-frame clones and omits some. The sample records around 46,000 clones, about 85% being singletons. J lost 0 bases, V lost 0 bases, and 4 bases had no gene match. Germline V CDR1 and CDR2: SGHRS, YFSETQ. The CDR3 is made up of 17 amino acids. Sequencing input: peripheral blood. The TCR comes from a human donor in a cohort sampled during active COVID-19. The V and J genes are TRBV5-1 and TRBJ2-1, with TRBD2 matching over 9 bases. CDR3 region: CASSLAGRGGSYNEQFF. The CDR3 DNA sequence: TGCGCCAGCAGCTTGGCGGGGCGGGGGGGCTCCTACAATGAGCAGTTCTTC.